The clone carrying this TCR beta chain has at least ten counts. Its antigen is undetermined. With V trimmed by 6 bases and J by 4 bases, 11 bases remained unmatched. This CDR3 comprises 16 residues. Germline lookup yields CDR1 MNHEY and CDR2 SMNVEV (reference sequence). Using its own MiXCR run on the reads, TCRdb lists one record per CDR3 protein. The table shows about 830,000 distinct CDR3 sequences, with approximately 29% occurring only once. The sample belongs to a study of T cell repertoires in cytomegalovirus infection. The sequencing here drew on cultured CD8+ T cells from PBMCs, taken from culture after CMV antigen stimulation. The chain carries TRBV27 and TRBJ2-1, with 8 nucleotides matching TRBD2. The receptor comes from a human donor in good health (CMV status not recorded). Some clones in this sample may be carry-over from other donors' samples. CDR3 region: CASSLSSGSSYNEQFF. In DNA, the CDR3 is TGTGCCAGCAGCTTGTCCAGCGGGAGCTCGTACAATGAGCAGTTCTTC.